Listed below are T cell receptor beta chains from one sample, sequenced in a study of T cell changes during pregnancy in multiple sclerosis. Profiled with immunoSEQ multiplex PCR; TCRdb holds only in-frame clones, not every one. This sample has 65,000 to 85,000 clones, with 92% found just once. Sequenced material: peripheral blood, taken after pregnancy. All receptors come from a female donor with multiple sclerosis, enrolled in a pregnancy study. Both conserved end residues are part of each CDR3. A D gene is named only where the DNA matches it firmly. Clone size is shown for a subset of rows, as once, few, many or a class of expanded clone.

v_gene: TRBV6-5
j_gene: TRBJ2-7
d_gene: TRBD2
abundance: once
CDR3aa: CASSPSSGRSYEQYF
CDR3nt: TGTGCCAGCAGCCCCTCCAGCGGGAGAAGCTACGAGCAGTACTTC

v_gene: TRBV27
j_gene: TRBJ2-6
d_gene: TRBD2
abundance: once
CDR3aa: CASSLLGEGTFSGANVLTF
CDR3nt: TGTGCCAGCAGTTTATTAGGGGAGGGTACTTTCTCTGGGGCCAACGTCCTGACTTTC

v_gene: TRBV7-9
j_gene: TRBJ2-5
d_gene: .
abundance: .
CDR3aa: CASSLMGSAQETQYF
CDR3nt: TGTGCCAGCAGCTTAATGGGTAGCGCCCAAGAGACCCAGTACTTC

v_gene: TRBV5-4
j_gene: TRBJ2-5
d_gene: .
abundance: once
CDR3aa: CASSAPGTTETQYF
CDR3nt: TGTGCCAGCAGCGCGCCCGGGACAACCGAGACCCAGTACTTC

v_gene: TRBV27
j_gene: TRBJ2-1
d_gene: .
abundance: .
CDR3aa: CASSTGNEQFF
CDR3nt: TGTGCCAGCAGTACAGGGAATGAGCAGTTCTTC

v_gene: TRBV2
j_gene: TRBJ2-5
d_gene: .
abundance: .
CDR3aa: CASSAIIQTYQETQYF
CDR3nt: TGTGCCAGCAGTGCCATAATACAGACGTACCAAGAGACCCAGTACTTC

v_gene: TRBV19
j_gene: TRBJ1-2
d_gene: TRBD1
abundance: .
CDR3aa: CASSPGPGTGYGYTF
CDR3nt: TGTGCCAGTAGTCCCGGTCCCGGGACAGGGTATGGCTACACCTTC

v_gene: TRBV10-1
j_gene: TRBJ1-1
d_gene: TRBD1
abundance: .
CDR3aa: CASSDQGVGTEAFF
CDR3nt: TGCGCCAGCAGTGACCAGGGGGTAGGCACTGAAGCTTTCTTT

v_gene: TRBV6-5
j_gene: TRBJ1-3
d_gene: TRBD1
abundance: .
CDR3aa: CASSYARTGAGNTIYF
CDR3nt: TGTGCCAGCAGTTACGCCAGGACAGGGGCTGGAAACACCATATATTTT

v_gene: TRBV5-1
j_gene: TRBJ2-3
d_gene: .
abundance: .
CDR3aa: CASSGGQRIGNTQYF
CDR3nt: TGCGCCAGCAGCGGGGGCCAGCGGATTGGGAATACGCAGTATTTT

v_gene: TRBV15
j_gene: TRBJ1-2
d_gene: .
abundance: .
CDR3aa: CATADRGYGYTF
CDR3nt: TGTGCCACTGCAGACCGGGGCTATGGCTACACCTTC

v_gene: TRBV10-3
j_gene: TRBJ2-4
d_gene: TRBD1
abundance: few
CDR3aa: CAISDRGPDIQYF
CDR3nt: TGTGCCATCAGTGACAGGGGGCCGGACATTCAGTACTTC

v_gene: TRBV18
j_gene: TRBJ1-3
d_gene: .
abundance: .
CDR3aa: CASSPGSGNTIYF
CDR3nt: TGTGCCAGCTCACCGGGGAGCGGAAACACCATATATTTT

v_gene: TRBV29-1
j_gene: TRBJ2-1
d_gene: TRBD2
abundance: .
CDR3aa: CSVEGASGYNEQFF
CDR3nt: TGCAGCGTTGAAGGGGCTAGCGGCTACAATGAGCAGTTCTTC

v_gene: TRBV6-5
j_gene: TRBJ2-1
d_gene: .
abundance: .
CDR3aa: CASSFGTGHNEQFF
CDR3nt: TGTGCCAGCAGTTTTGGGACTGGTCACAATGAGCAGTTCTTC

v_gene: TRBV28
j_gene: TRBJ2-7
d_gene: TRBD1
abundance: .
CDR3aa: CASHPSGQGDYEQYF
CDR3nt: TGTGCCAGTCACCCCTCGGGACAGGGTGACTACGAGCAGTACTTC

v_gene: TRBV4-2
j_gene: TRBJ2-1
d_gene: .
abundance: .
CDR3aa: CASSQDSSTLYNEQFF
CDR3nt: TGTGCCAGCAGCCAAGATTCCAGTACCCTCTACAATGAGCAGTTCTTC

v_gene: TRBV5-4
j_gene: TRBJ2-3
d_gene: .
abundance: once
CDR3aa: CASSLRQGTDTQYF
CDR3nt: TGTGCCAGCAGCCTAAGACAGGGCACAGATACGCAGTATTTT

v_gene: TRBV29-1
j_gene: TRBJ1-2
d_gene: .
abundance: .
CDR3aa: CSVGQVGGYTF
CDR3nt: TGCAGCGTTGGGCAGGTTGGTGGCTACACCTTC

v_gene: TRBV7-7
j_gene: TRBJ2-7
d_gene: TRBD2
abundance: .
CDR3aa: CASSLVAGVDEQYF
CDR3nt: TGTGCCAGCAGCTTAGTAGCGGGAGTTGACGAGCAGTACTTC

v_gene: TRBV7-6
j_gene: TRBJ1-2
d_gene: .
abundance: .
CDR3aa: CASSLNRENGYTF
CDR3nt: TGTGCCAGCAGCCTAAACAGGGAGAATGGCTACACCTTC

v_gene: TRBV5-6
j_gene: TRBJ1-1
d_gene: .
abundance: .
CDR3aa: CASSPTGLLTEAFF
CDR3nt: TGTGCCAGCAGCCCCACAGGGCTGCTCACTGAAGCTTTCTTT

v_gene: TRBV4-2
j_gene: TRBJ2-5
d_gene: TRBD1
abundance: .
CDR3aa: CASSQAPTGGSEETQYF
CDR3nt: TGTGCCAGCAGCCAAGCGCCGACAGGGGGCAGTGAGGAGACCCAGTACTTC

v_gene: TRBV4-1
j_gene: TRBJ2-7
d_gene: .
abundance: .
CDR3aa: CASSQAQGYEQYF
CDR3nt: TGCGCCAGCAGCCAGGCCCAGGGATACGAGCAGTACTTC

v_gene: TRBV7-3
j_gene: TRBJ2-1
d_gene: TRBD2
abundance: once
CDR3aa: CASSSGTSAYNEQFF
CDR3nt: TGTGCCAGCAGCTCCGGGACTAGCGCCTACAATGAGCAGTTCTTC

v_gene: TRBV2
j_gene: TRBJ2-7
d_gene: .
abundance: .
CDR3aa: CASTKDSHEQYF
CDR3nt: TGTGCCAGCACCAAAGACAGTCACGAGCAGTACTTC

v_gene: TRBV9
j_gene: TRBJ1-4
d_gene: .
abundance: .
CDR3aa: CASSVALGATNEKLFF
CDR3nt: TGTGCCAGCAGCGTAGCCCTTGGAGCAACTAATGAAAAACTGTTTTTT

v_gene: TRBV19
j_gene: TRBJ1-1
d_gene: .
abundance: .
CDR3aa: CASSIVRLRATEAFF
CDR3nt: TGTGCCAGTAGTATAGTTCGACTGAGGGCCACTGAAGCTTTCTTT

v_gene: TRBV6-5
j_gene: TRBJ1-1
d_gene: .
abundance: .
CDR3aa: CASSLSGGVNTEAFF
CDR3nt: TGTGCCAGCAGCCTCTCGGGGGGGGTGAACACTGAAGCTTTCTTT

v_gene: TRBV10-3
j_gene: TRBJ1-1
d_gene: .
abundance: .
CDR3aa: CAISEYLDKNTEAFF
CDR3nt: TGTGCCATCAGTGAGTATCTGGACAAGAACACTGAAGCTTTCTTT

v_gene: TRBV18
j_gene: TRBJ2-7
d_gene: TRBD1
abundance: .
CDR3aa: CASSQVGQGSSEQYF
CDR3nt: TGTGCCAGCTCACAAGTGGGACAGGGGAGCAGCGAGCAGTACTTC

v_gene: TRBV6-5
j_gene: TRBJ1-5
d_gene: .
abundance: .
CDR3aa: CASSLSSNQPQHF
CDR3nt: TGTGCCAGCAGTTTGAGTAGCAATCAGCCCCAGCATTTT

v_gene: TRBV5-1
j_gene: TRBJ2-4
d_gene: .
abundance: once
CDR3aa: CASSHGQSFSNIQYF
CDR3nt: TGCGCCAGCAGCCACGGACAGAGTTTCTCAAACATTCAGTACTTC

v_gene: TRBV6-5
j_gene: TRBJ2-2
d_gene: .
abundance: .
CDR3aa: CASSYSAGAPTGELFF
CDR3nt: TGTGCCAGCAGTTACTCTGCAGGGGCACCCACCGGGGAGCTGTTTTTT

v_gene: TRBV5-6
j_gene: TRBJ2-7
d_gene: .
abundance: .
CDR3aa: CASSPGYSYEQYF
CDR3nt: TGTGCCAGCAGCCCCGGTTATAGCTACGAGCAGTACTTC

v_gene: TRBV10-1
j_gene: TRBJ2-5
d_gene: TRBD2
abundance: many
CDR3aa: CASSESYLAGGETQYF
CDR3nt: TGCGCCAGCAGTGAGTCGTATCTAGCGGGAGGGGAGACCCAGTACTTC

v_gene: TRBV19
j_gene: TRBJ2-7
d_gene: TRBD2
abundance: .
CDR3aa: CASRSGTKSYEQYF
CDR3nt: TGTGCTAGCAGGAGCGGGACTAAATCCTACGAGCAGTACTTC

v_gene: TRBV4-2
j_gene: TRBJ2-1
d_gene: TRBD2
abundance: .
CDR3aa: CASSQDLAGGPLNEQFF
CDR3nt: TGTGCCAGCAGCCAAGATCTAGCGGGAGGGCCCCTCAATGAGCAGTTCTTC

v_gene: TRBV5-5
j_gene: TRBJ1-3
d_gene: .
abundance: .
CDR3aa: CASSLVAVSTGNTIYF
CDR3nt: TGTGCCAGCAGCTTGGTGGCCGTTTCCACTGGAAACACCATATATTTT

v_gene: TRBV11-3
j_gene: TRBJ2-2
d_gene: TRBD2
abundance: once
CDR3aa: CASSLPGLVRTGELFF
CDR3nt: TGTGCCAGCAGCTTACCGGGACTAGTTCGCACCGGGGAGCTGTTTTTT

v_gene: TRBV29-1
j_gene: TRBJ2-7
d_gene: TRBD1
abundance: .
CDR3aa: CSGGTGGVSDEQYF
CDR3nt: TGCAGCGGGGGGACAGGGGGCGTTAGTGACGAGCAGTACTTC

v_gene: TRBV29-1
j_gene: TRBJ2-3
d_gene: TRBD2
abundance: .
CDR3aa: CSVAGLAGPTDTQYF
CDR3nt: TGCAGCGTTGCGGGACTAGCGGGACCCACAGATACGCAGTATTTT

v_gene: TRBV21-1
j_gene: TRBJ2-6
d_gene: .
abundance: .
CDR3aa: CASSHPGGGRVRPLGGANVLTF
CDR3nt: TGTGCCTCCAGCCACCCGGGAGGGGGGCGGGTTAGGCCTTTGGGTGGGGCCAACGTCCTGACTTTC

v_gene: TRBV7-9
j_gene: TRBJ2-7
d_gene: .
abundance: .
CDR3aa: CASSHSYEQYF
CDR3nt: TGTGCCAGCAGCCACTCCTACGAGCAGTACTTC

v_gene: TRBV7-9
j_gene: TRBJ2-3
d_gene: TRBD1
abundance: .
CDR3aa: CASSTRQGTDTDTQYF
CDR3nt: TGTGCCAGCAGCACGCGACAGGGGACGGACACAGATACGCAGTATTTT